These T cell receptor beta chains were read from a single sample in a study of CD4 T cells in relation to SARS-CoV-2 and coronaviruses. Their antigens remain unidentified. TCRdb's copy holds only in-frame clones and misses some; the assay was immunoSEQ multiplex PCR. Here the sample spans some 16,000 clones, 76% being singletons. Sequencing used CD4+ T cells from PBMCs, cultured in vitro. The receptors shown here come from a human donor in good health. Both conserved end residues are part of each CDR3. Each record gives: CDR3 protein, CDR3 DNA, D gene, clone size, J gene, V gene. D genes are given only for firm matches. Clone size is shown for a subset of rows, as once, few, many or a class of expanded clone.

CDR3aa: CASRFRDTGELFF
CDR3nt: TGTGCCAGTAGGTTCAGGGATACCGGGGAGCTGTTTTTT
d_gene: NA
abundance: few
j_gene: TRBJ2-2
v_gene: TRBV19

CDR3aa: CASSQGDRDTDTQYF
CDR3nt: TGCGCCAGCAGCCAAGGGGACAGGGACACAGATACGCAGTATTTT
d_gene: TRBD1
abundance: NA
j_gene: TRBJ2-3
v_gene: TRBV4-1

CDR3aa: CASSERAGEAFF
CDR3nt: TGTGCCAGCAGTGAGAGAGCGGGTGAAGCTTTCTTT
d_gene: NA
abundance: NA
j_gene: TRBJ1-1
v_gene: TRBV25-1

CDR3aa: CASSQGTPTGGYTF
CDR3nt: TGTGCCAGCAGCCAAGGGACACCAACCGGGGGCTACACCTTC
d_gene: NA
abundance: NA
j_gene: TRBJ1-2
v_gene: TRBV3-1/TRBV3-2

CDR3aa: CASSQERRASTDTQYF
CDR3nt: TGTGCCAGCAGCCAAGAACGGCGGGCGAGCACAGATACGCAGTATTTT
d_gene: NA
abundance: once
j_gene: TRBJ2-3
v_gene: TRBV14

CDR3aa: CASSEGGNRAFF
CDR3nt: TGTGCCAGCAGTGAAGGGGGCAATCGGGCTTTCTTT
d_gene: NA
abundance: NA
j_gene: TRBJ1-1
v_gene: TRBV2

CDR3aa: CASSLGWAGGNYGYTF
CDR3nt: TGTGCCAGCAGCTTGGGGTGGGCAGGGGGAAACTATGGCTACACCTTC
d_gene: TRBD1
abundance: NA
j_gene: TRBJ1-2
v_gene: TRBV5-4

CDR3aa: CASSLEAGGYNEQFF
CDR3nt: TGCGCCAGCAGCTTGGAAGCGGGAGGTTACAATGAGCAGTTCTTC
d_gene: TRBD2
abundance: NA
j_gene: TRBJ2-1
v_gene: TRBV5-1

CDR3aa: CASSEVDSSYNSPLHF
CDR3nt: TGTGCCAGCAGTGAGGTCGACAGCTCCTATAATTCACCCCTCCACTTT
d_gene: NA
abundance: NA
j_gene: TRBJ1-6
v_gene: TRBV6-1

CDR3aa: CASSPAYEQYF
CDR3nt: TGTGCCAGCTCCCCAGCGTACGAGCAGTACTTC
d_gene: NA
abundance: NA
j_gene: TRBJ2-7
v_gene: TRBV12-3/TRBV12-4

CDR3aa: CASSQGSTGTGGRGTEAFF
CDR3nt: TGTGCCAGCAGCCAAGGTTCGACCGGGACAGGGGGAAGGGGCACTGAAGCTTTCTTT
d_gene: TRBD1
abundance: few
j_gene: TRBJ1-1
v_gene: TRBV4-2

CDR3aa: CASSIGTGYEQYF
CDR3nt: TGTGCCAGTAGTATCGGGACAGGATACGAGCAGTACTTC
d_gene: TRBD1
abundance: NA
j_gene: TRBJ2-7
v_gene: TRBV19

CDR3aa: CASSLGPVTDGELFF
CDR3nt: TGTGCCAGCTCACTCGGCCCTGTGACAGACGGGGAGCTGTTTTTT
d_gene: NA
abundance: NA
j_gene: TRBJ2-2
v_gene: TRBV18

CDR3aa: CASSPGTDSNTEAFF
CDR3nt: TGTGCCAGTAGTCCCGGGACCGACTCGAACACTGAAGCTTTCTTT
d_gene: NA
abundance: NA
j_gene: TRBJ1-1
v_gene: TRBV19

CDR3aa: CASSPLTGTQPQHF
CDR3nt: TGTGCCAGCAGTCCCCTGACAGGGACTCAGCCCCAGCATTTT
d_gene: TRBD1
abundance: NA
j_gene: TRBJ1-5
v_gene: TRBV28

CDR3aa: CASSVGQGASTGYTF
CDR3nt: TGCGCCAGCAGTGTAGGACAGGGGGCGAGCACTGGCTACACCTTC
d_gene: TRBD1
abundance: NA
j_gene: TRBJ1-2
v_gene: TRBV10-2

CDR3aa: CATSESRNQPQHF
CDR3nt: TGTGCCACCAGTGAGTCAAGAAATCAGCCCCAGCATTTT
d_gene: NA
abundance: NA
j_gene: TRBJ1-5
v_gene: TRBV24-1

CDR3aa: CASSLSSGSDEQYF
CDR3nt: TGTGCCAGCAGCCTAAGTAGCGGGAGTGACGAGCAGTACTTC
d_gene: TRBD2
abundance: NA
j_gene: TRBJ2-7
v_gene: TRBV7-3

CDR3aa: CASLANLAKNIQYF
CDR3nt: TGTGCCAGCTTGGCCAATCTAGCCAAAAACATTCAGTACTTC
d_gene: NA
abundance: NA
j_gene: TRBJ2-4
v_gene: TRBV2

CDR3aa: CACRTRVGGGEKLFF
CDR3nt: TGTGCCTGCCGAACGCGGGTGGGGGGAGGCGAAAAACTGTTTTTT
d_gene: NA
abundance: NA
j_gene: TRBJ1-4
v_gene: TRBV30

CDR3aa: CASSDGRFAPQHF
CDR3nt: TGTGCCAGCAGTGATGGAAGATTTGCGCCCCAGCATTTT
d_gene: NA
abundance: NA
j_gene: TRBJ1-5
v_gene: TRBV6-1

CDR3aa: CASSFGGGQPQHF
CDR3nt: TGTGCCAGCAGTTTCGGGGGGGGTCAGCCCCAGCATTTT
d_gene: NA
abundance: NA
j_gene: TRBJ1-5
v_gene: TRBV25-1

CDR3aa: CASTQGVSNEQFF
CDR3nt: TGTGCCAGCACACAGGGCGTTAGCAATGAGCAGTTCTTC
d_gene: NA
abundance: NA
j_gene: TRBJ2-1
v_gene: TRBV2

CDR3aa: CAISDIGEGFEAFF
CDR3nt: TGTGCCATCAGTGATATCGGTGAAGGATTTGAAGCTTTCTTT
d_gene: NA
abundance: NA
j_gene: TRBJ1-1
v_gene: TRBV10-3

CDR3aa: CASGGQGDLEYGYTF
CDR3nt: TGTGCCAGCGGGGGACAGGGTGACCTCGAATATGGCTACACCTTC
d_gene: TRBD1
abundance: few
j_gene: TRBJ1-2
v_gene: TRBV2

CDR3aa: CASSLAKVDRPYGYTF
CDR3nt: TGTGCCAGCAGCCTAGCGAAGGTGGACAGGCCCTATGGCTACACCTTC
d_gene: TRBD1
abundance: NA
j_gene: TRBJ1-2
v_gene: TRBV7-9

CDR3aa: CASSDGQGVDTQYF
CDR3nt: TGTGCCAGCAGTGATGGGCAGGGGGTAGATACGCAGTATTTT
d_gene: TRBD1
abundance: NA
j_gene: TRBJ2-3
v_gene: TRBV2

CDR3aa: CASSQISDRRGYTF
CDR3nt: TGTGCCAGCAGTCAAATATCGGACAGAAGAGGCTACACCTTC
d_gene: NA
abundance: once
j_gene: TRBJ1-2
v_gene: TRBV7-3

CDR3aa: CASSLVSPESGNTIYF
CDR3nt: TGCGCCAGCAGCTTGGTTAGCCCGGAGTCTGGAAACACCATATATTTT
d_gene: NA
abundance: NA
j_gene: TRBJ1-3
v_gene: TRBV5-1

CDR3aa: CASSVDERQPQHF
CDR3nt: TGTGCCAGCAGCGTAGACGAGCGGCAGCCCCAGCATTTT
d_gene: NA
abundance: NA
j_gene: TRBJ1-5
v_gene: TRBV9

CDR3aa: CASSQGLLGGPNQPQHF
CDR3nt: TGTGCCAGCAGCCAAGGCCTCTTGGGGGGCCCCAATCAGCCCCAGCATTTT
d_gene: NA
abundance: few
j_gene: TRBJ1-5
v_gene: TRBV14

CDR3aa: CASSPDRVGPGGTQYF
CDR3nt: TGTGCCAGCAGCCCGGACAGGGTGGGCCCGGGGGGTACGCAGTATTTT
d_gene: NA
abundance: once
j_gene: TRBJ2-3
v_gene: TRBV11-1

CDR3aa: CASSLDHDSGANVLTF
CDR3nt: TGCGCCAGCAGCTTGGACCATGACTCTGGGGCCAACGTCCTGACTTTC
d_gene: NA
abundance: NA
j_gene: TRBJ2-6
v_gene: TRBV5-1

CDR3aa: CASSLGLGVYGYTF
CDR3nt: TGTGCCAGCAGCTTAGGACTGGGAGTGTATGGCTACACCTTC
d_gene: NA
abundance: NA
j_gene: TRBJ1-2
v_gene: TRBV7-9

CDR3aa: CASSQSSSGNTIYF
CDR3nt: TGTGCCAGCAGCCAATCCAGCTCTGGAAACACCATATATTTT
d_gene: NA
abundance: NA
j_gene: TRBJ1-3
v_gene: TRBV3-1/TRBV3-2

CDR3aa: CASSLTSGGLGSPLHF
CDR3nt: TGTGCCAGCAGTCTCACCTCCGGGGGTTTGGGGTCACCCCTCCACTTT
d_gene: NA
abundance: NA
j_gene: TRBJ1-6
v_gene: TRBV27

CDR3aa: CASSEQQWGQGELFF
CDR3nt: TGTGCCAGCAGTGAACAGCAGTGGGGACAGGGGGAGCTGTTTTTT
d_gene: TRBD1
abundance: NA
j_gene: TRBJ2-2
v_gene: TRBV6-1

CDR3aa: CASSVPRGGTAKNIQYF
CDR3nt: TGTGCCAGCAGTGTGCCCAGGGGCGGTACGGCCAAAAACATTCAGTACTTC
d_gene: NA
abundance: once
j_gene: TRBJ2-4
v_gene: TRBV2

CDR3aa: CASRLMGDRQETQYF
CDR3nt: TGTGCCAGTAGGCTTATGGGGGACCGACAAGAGACCCAGTACTTC
d_gene: NA
abundance: once
j_gene: TRBJ2-5
v_gene: TRBV19

CDR3aa: CASSTRDRRETQYF
CDR3nt: TGCGCCAGCAGCACCCGGGACAGGAGGGAGACCCAGTACTTC
d_gene: TRBD1
abundance: NA
j_gene: TRBJ2-5
v_gene: TRBV5-1

CDR3aa: CASSALAGLEGQPQHF
CDR3nt: TGTGCCAGCAGCGCCCTGGCAGGGCTGGAGGGTCAGCCCCAGCATTTT
d_gene: NA
abundance: NA
j_gene: TRBJ1-5
v_gene: TRBV7-2

CDR3aa: CASSYPSGGGGQPQHF
CDR3nt: TGTGCCAGCAGTTATCCGTCCGGGGGCGGTGGTCAGCCCCAGCATTTT
d_gene: NA
abundance: NA
j_gene: TRBJ1-5
v_gene: TRBV6-6